This T cell receptor (beta chain) emerged from a study of T cells in Graves' hyperthyroidism and ophthalmopathy. Whole-study findings and limits: Blood also contained most expanded thyroid clonotypes above 0.001.

PBMCs stemmed from 8.5 to 10 ml fresh peripheral blood. RNA transcripts were the template for amplifying TCR beta CDR3 regions. TCR CDR3 underwent first-round RT-PCR with the HTBI primer set. TCRdb reanalysed the multiplex PCR reads using MiXCR and keeps one entry per CDR3 protein. The table records about 690,000 distinct CDR3 sequences, 17% of them present only once. This clonotype was found many times. Its antigen remains unidentified. There are 13 residues in the CDR3. CDR1 is SNHLY, CDR2 FYNNEI, per germline. Trimming shortened V by 8 bases and J by 0 bases, and 8 bases separated the two germline ends.

The chain recombines TRBV2 with TRBJ2-1, with a possible D match to TRBD2 (5 bases). Source material: blood. This TCR derives from a man between 45 and 60 years old with Graves' hyperthyroidism. The CDR3 DNA is TGTGCCAGCGAGGGCAGCTCCTACAATGAGCAGTTCTTC. This translates into CASEGSSYNEQFF.